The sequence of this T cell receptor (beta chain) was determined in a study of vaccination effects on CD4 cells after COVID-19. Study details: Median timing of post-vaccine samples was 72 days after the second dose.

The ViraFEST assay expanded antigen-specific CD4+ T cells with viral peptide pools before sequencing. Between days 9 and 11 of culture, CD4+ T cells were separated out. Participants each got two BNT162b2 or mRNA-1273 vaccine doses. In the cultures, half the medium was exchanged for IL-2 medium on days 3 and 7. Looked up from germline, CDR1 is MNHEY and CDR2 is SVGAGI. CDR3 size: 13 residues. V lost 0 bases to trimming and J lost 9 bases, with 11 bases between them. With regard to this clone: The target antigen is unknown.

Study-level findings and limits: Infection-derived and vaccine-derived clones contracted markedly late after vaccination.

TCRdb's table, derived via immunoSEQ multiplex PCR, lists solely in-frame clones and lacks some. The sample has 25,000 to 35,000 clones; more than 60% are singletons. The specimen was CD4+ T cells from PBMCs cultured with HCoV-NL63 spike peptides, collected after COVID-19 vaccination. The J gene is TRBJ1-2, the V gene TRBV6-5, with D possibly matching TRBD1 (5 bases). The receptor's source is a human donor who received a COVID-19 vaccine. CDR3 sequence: CASSYSQGRSYTF. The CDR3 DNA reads TGTGCCAGCAGTTACTCCCAGGGTAGGAGCTACACCTTC.